This TCR beta chain was captured by sequencing in a study of T-cell reconstitution after alpha-beta-depleted transplantation in children. This CDR3 spans 15 amino acids. The germline gives CDR1 DFQATT, CDR2 SNEGSKA (reference sequence). The V and J ends lost 0 bases and 3 bases respectively, with 12 bases between them. This clonotype was seen at least ten times. Unique molecular identifiers were used in preparing the TCRbeta library. TCRdb fed the PCR reads into MiXCR, producing one record per CDR3 protein. The sample yields about 200,000 distinct CDR3 sequences, just over 14% seen once. The J gene is TRBJ1-5, the V gene TRBV20-1; the D gene is possibly TRBD1 (5 bases). The TCR was taken from a human donor who donated a stem cell graft to a child with acute lymphoblastic leukemia. The starting material was PBMCs from the stem cell graft donor, obtained from the stem cell graft. The CDR3 DNA sequence: TGCAGTGCTAGAGATTCAGGGAAGGTCAATCAGCCCCAGCATTTT. Amino acids: CSARDSGKVNQPQHF.